Listed below are T cell receptor beta chains from one sample, sequenced in a study of immune heterogeneity within non-small cell lung tumors. Each CDR3 protein gets one entry after TCRdb re-called the multiplex PCR reads with MiXCR. The repertoire consists of 20,000 to 25,000 distinct CDR3 sequences, with about 25% occurring once and the leading ten covering 3.5% to 4.5%. The specimen was lung tumor tissue. The receptors shown here come from a man aged 35-49 years with non-small cell lung cancer. Each CDR3 is given with its conserved first and last residue. D genes are given only for firm matches. Clone size is shown for a subset of rows, as once, few, many or a class of expanded clone.

>few|NA|TRBV19|TRBJ1-4|15
TGTGCCAGTAGTATAGAGTCAGGGCGGGGTGAAAAACTGTTTTTT
CASSIESGRGEKLFF
>few|TRBD2|TRBV6-1|TRBJ2-1|14
TGTGCCAGCTCCGGGCTAGCGGGCTACAATGAGCAGTTCTTC
CASSGLAGYNEQFF
>large|NA|TRBV6-1|TRBJ1-4|16
TGTGCCAGCAGTGCCCGGGCGTGGGGGGTAGGTGAAAAACTGTTTTTT
CASSARAWGVGEKLFF
>few|NA|TRBV20-1|TRBJ1-1|14
TGCAGTGCTAGAGAGGGGGGAATGAACACTGAAGCTTTCTTT
CSAREGGMNTEAFF
>NA|TRBD1|TRBV19|TRBJ2-7|14
TGTGCCAGTAGTTCAGACAGGGGACCCTACGAGCAGTACTTC
CASSSDRGPYEQYF
>medium-sized|NA|TRBV27|TRBJ2-7|14
TGTGCCAGCTCGCCGGGGGGCAGCAACGTCGAGCAGTACTTC
CASSPGGSNVEQYF
>NA|TRBD2|TRBV25-1|TRBJ2-1|17
TGTGCCAGCAGTGAATTCAGGACTAGCGGGATCGGCGATGATCAGTTCTTC
CASSEFRTSGIGDDQFF
>many|NA|TRBV2|TRBJ1-5|14
TGTGCCAGCAGTGAAAGGGCCATAAATCAGCCCCAGCATTTT
CASSERAINQPQHF
>many|TRBD1|TRBV19|TRBJ1-5|14
TGTGCCAGTACCCCAGGGGGGGGCGGTCAGCCCCAGCATTTT
CASTPGGGGQPQHF
>NA|NA|TRBV7-8|TRBJ1-2|15
TGTGCCAGCAGCCCCCTCCCCAGAGTTCCCTATGGCTACACCTTC
CASSPLPRVPYGYTF
>many|TRBD2|TRBV19|TRBJ2-2|15
TGTGCCGCTAGGAGGGGCGGGAGGAACACCGGGGAGCTGTTTTTT
CAARRGGRNTGELFF
>NA|NA|TRBV6-6|TRBJ1-5|15
TGTGCCAGCAGTTACTCGATCCCTATCAATCAGCCCCAGCATTTT
CASSYSIPINQPQHF
>few|TRBD1|TRBV5-1|TRBJ2-7|12
TGCGCCAGCAGCCCGGGGACAGACGAGCAGTACTTC
CASSPGTDEQYF
>few|NA|TRBV5-6|TRBJ2-1|14
TGTGCCAGCAGTTTCGGGCTCGGCCTTTTGGAGCAGTTCTTC
CASSFGLGLLEQFF
>many|NA|TRBV27|TRBJ2-7|15
TGTGCCAGCAGTCCAACAGGTCTGAACACCTACGAGCAGTACTTC
CASSPTGLNTYEQYF
>NA|TRBD2|TRBV7-6|TRBJ2-1|15
TGTGCCAGCAGCCCGACTAGCGGGAGAGCCAATGAGCAGTTCTTC
CASSPTSGRANEQFF
>medium-sized|NA|TRBV9|TRBJ2-7|14
TGTGCCAGCAGCCTAAATAGCGGTGCCTACGAGCAGTACTTC
CASSLNSGAYEQYF